Sequencing of this T cell receptor beta chain was carried out in a study of siplizumab effects on memory and regulatory T cells. Germline V gene sequence: CDR1 MNHEY, CDR2 SVGAGI. V was cut by 2 bases and J by 2 bases, with 7 bases left in between. The CDR3 runs to 15 residues. Assays were performed on roughly 96,000 TCR templates per sample. TCRdb's table, derived via immunoSEQ multiplex PCR, lists solely in-frame clones and lacks some. Seen here are 100,000 or so clones, roughly 94% observed once, and the top ten hold less than 0.85%. Comment on this clone: Its antigen remains unidentified.

Study results and limitations: Alloreactive sequences whose origin lay in unstimulated CD4+ memory cells were significantly reduced by siplizumab. Naive T cells were seen as more diverse than memory cells and as major alloresponse contributors. Unstimulated subsets contained matches for only a minor fraction of alloreactive clones.

The rearrangement joins TRBV6-5 to TRBJ1-6; D call uncertain. This TCR was recovered from a human donor in good health. Sample: Tregs sorted from blood. The DNA for the CDR3 is TGTGCCAGCAGTTACGAAAGGACCTATAATTCACCCCTCCACTTT. This codes for CASSYERTYNSPLHF.